Shown below are 9 T cell receptor beta chains from a single sample sequenced in a study of regulatory T cells in long-lasting Graves disease. Arm-PCR of CDR3 regions and iRepertoire HTBI primers were the basis on which TCR beta libraries were built. TCRdb analysed the multiplex PCR reads with MiXCR anew, one entry per CDR3 protein. Among roughly 560,000 distinct CDR3 sequences listed, around 15% were seen once. This sample's time point: newly diagnosed GD, antithyroid drugs for less than 3 months. The TCR library was made from RNA extracted from PBMCs. These data are also associated with another study on T cells in Graves' hyperthyroidism and ophthalmopathy.

Material: peripheral blood mononuclear cells (PBMCs), obtained at new diagnosis, from a patient treated with antithyroid drugs. The receptor set was obtained from a woman aged 40 to 65 with Graves disease.

This clonotype appeared many times. V usage is TRBV3-1 and J usage is TRBJ1-6; 8 bases match TRBD1. Per the germline V gene, CDR1 is LGHDT and CDR2 is YNNKEL (reference sequence). The CDR3 has 15 amino acids. Losses at the gene ends were 2 bases for V and 9 bases for J; bases not matched to a gene: 6. The CDR3 loop reads CASSQIGTGGSPLHF. The CDR3 DNA is TGTGCCAGCAGCCAAATTGGGACAGGTGGTTCACCCCTCCACTTT.

This clonotype was observed many times. The genes are TRBV20-1 and TRBJ2-7; D might be TRBD1 (6 bases). Trimming removed 6 bases at V and 2 bases at J, with 14 bases between. Looked up from germline, CDR1 is DFQATT and CDR2 is SNEGSKA (reference sequence). The CDR3 runs to 13 residues. The CDR3: CSAGDTITYEQYF. Written as DNA, the CDR3 is TGCAGTGCGGGGGACACGATTACCTACGAGCAGTACTTC.

This clonotype was observed many times. This chain joins TRBV27 and TRBJ1-1, with D perhaps matching TRBD1 (5 bases). This CDR3 is built from 13 residues. Germline-derived CDR1 and CDR2 are MNHEY and SMNVEV (reference sequence). V shed 6 bases and J shed 5 bases, with 13 bases lying between them. This CDR3 is CASRAGMYTEAFF. The CDR3 region has the DNA TGTGCCAGCAGGGCAGGGATGTATACTGAAGCTTTCTTT.

This clonotype came up many times. The V gene is TRBV28, the J gene TRBJ1-2, with D hard to call. This CDR3 contains 11 residues. The V end was cut by 3 bases, the J end by 8 bases, with 7 bases between. Per the germline V gene, CDR1 is MDHEN and CDR2 is SYDVKM. The CDR3, as DNA: TGTGCCAGCAGTTTTGAGAAAGGCTACACCTTC. This gives the protein CASSFEKGYTF.

The sample holds many counts of this clonotype. The chain carries TRBV5-5 and TRBJ2-7, with 7 bases fitting TRBD1. Germline loops: CDR1 SGHKS, CDR2 YYEKEE (reference sequence). The trim removed 1 base at V and 1 base at J, leaving 8 bases unmatched. The CDR3 loop spans 16 amino acids. The CDR3 nucleotides are TGTGCCAGCAGCTTGAGAGGGACAGACGCATCCTACGAGCAGTACTTC. Translation gives CASSLRGTDASYEQYF.

V and J are TRBV6-2 or TRBV6-3 and TRBJ2-7, with 8 bases fitting TRBD2. The CDR3 is 16 residues long. V gave up 5 bases and J gave up 2 bases; unmatched junction bases: 11. Germline loops: CDR1 MNHEY, CDR2 SVGEGT. CDR3 DNA: TGTGCCAGCAGTGAAAGTGCGGGGGGATTTGCCTACGAGCAGTACTTC. Its translation is CASSESAGGFAYEQYF.

V is TRBV6-5 and J is TRBJ2-3; tentatively, D is TRBD2 (6 bases). The CDR3 covers 16 residues. Germline V gene data show CDR1 as MNHEY and CDR2 as SVGAGI. V was pared by 2 bases and J by 0 bases, with 12 bases between. As DNA, the CDR3 is TGTGCCAGCAGTTACGATCTAGCGTCTAGCACAGATACGCAGTATTTT. It is translated as CASSYDLASSTDTQYF.

This clonotype was found many times. The rearrangement uses TRBV30 and TRBJ2-3; 8 bases line up with TRBD2. Germline values: CDR1 GTSNPN, CDR2 SVGIG (reference sequence). There are 17 residues in the CDR3. V lost 6 bases and J lost 6; bases outside the gene matches: 20. CDR3 DNA sequence: TGTGCCTGCGGTGGGTTGGGCCTAGCGGGCCCTGTGGATACGCAGTATTTT. Translation: CACGGLGLAGPVDTQYF.

This clonotype was counted a few times. A single base separates this from a much larger clone, so it may be a read error. The V gene is TRBV5-1, the J gene TRBJ1-1; D is perhaps TRBD1 (5 bases). In germline, CDR1 is SGHRS, CDR2 YFSETQ. This CDR3 contains 14 residues. CDR3 in amino acids: CASSLEAGGTEAFF. CDR3 in DNA: TGTGCCAGCAGCTTGGAGGCGGGGGGGACTGAAGCTTTCTTT. The full variable domain, in which reference TRBV5-1 and TRBJ1-1 provide the parts outside the CDR3, is KAGVTQTPRYLIKTRGQQVTLSCSPISGHRSVSWYQQTPGQGLQFLFEYFSETQRNKGNFPGRFSGRQFSNSRSEMNVSTLELGDSALYLCASSLEAGGTEAFFGQGTRLTVV.